One and the same sample provided the 19 T cell receptor beta chains below, sequenced in a study of early T cells in non-severe SARS-CoV-2 infection. MiXCR was run by TCRdb on the 5' RACE reads, yielding one entry per CDR3 protein. The top ten hold 4.5% to 6% of the sample, which has under 40,000 distinct CDR3 sequences, approximately 5.9% seen once. Sequencing was performed on whole blood. All receptors derive from an adult who was a healthcare worker with PCR-confirmed SARS-CoV-2 infection or an uninfected control (not recorded which).

This clonotype was seen ten or more times. This chain uses TRBV25-1 with TRBJ2-3; D might be TRBD2 (5 bases). Germline V gene lookup returns CDR1 MGHDK and CDR2 SYGVNS. Trimming removed 3 bases from V and 2 bases from J, with 9 bases in between. The CDR3 has 14 residues. CDR3 sequence (DNA): TGTGCCAGCAGTGATATAGCGATCACAGATACGCAGTATTTT. Translated, it gives CASSDIAITDTQYF.

In this sample, this clonotype turned up many times. One end of the junction varies from germline; a read error may be responsible. The rearrangement links TRBV7-8 to TRBJ2-3; 9 bases match TRBD1. This CDR3 is 16 amino acids long. The germline gives CDR1 SGHVS, CDR2 FQNEAQ. The chain's CDR3 is CASSRAGQGYTNTQYF. For the CDR3, the DNA is TGTGCCAGCAGCCGAGCCGGACAGGGGTACACAAATACGCAGTATTTT.

This clonotype showed up just a few times. The chain links TRBV9 to TRBJ2-5; TRBD2 is a possible D gene (5 bases). CDR1 SGDLS and CDR2 YYNGEE come from the germline V gene. CDR3 length: 16 residues. Between the trimmed V and J ends, which lost 5 bases and 3 bases, there was a span of 20 bases. The CDR3 coding sequence is TGTGCCAGCAGTCGCCGGGCCGGGGTTAAAGAAGAGACCCAGTACTTC. Protein product: CASSRRAGVKEETQYF.

This clonotype was detected only a few times. The V and J genes are TRBV7-9 and TRBJ2-7; the match to TRBD1 covers 10 bases. The CDR3 covers 16 residues. Trimming removed 0 bases from V and 0 bases from J; junction bases left unmatched: 2. The germline V gene encodes CDR1 SEHNR and CDR2 FQNEAQ (reference sequence). The CDR3 DNA is TGTGCCAGCAGCTTAGCCGGGACAGGGGTCTCCTACGAGCAGTACTTC. Protein sequence: CASSLAGTGVSYEQYF.

This clonotype was detected many times. The chain carries TRBV6-2 or TRBV6-3 and TRBJ2-1; TRBD2 might be the D (6 bases). This CDR3 has 12 amino acids. Germline V gene lookup returns CDR1 MNHEY and CDR2 SVGEGT. V lost 6 bases to trimming and J lost 9 bases, with 12 bases between them. CDR3 coding DNA: TGTGCCAGCAGGACTAGGAAGGGTGAGCAGTTCTTC. Amino acid sequence: CASRTRKGEQFF.

This clonotype was seen repeatedly, ten times or more. The CDR3 sequence is CASSFVQGPYEQYF. CDR3 nucleotide sequence: TGTGCCAGCAGTTTCGTCCAGGGTCCCTACGAGCAGTACTTC. The V and J genes are TRBV27 and TRBJ2-7; tentative D call: TRBD1 (5 bases). This CDR3 is 14 amino acids long. Germline V lookup: CDR1 MNHEY, CDR2 SMNVEV (reference sequence). The V end lost 3 bases, the J end lost 2 bases, and 11 bases lay between the germline ends.

This clonotype was picked up many times. The chain carries TRBV18 and TRBJ2-3, with 7 nucleotides matching TRBD1. The J segment lost 1 base and the V segment lost 3 bases, leaving 4 bases of the junction unmatched. The germline V gene has CDR1 KGHSH and CDR2 LQKENI. The CDR3 sequence is 15 residues long. For the CDR3, the DNA is TGTGCCAGCTCACCCGGGACAGAGGGCACAGATACGCAGTATTTT. This translates into CASSPGTEGTDTQYF.

This clonotype was seen repeatedly, ten times or more. The gene calls are TRBV27 and TRBJ2-7; 7 bases are a match to TRBD1. The germline V gene has CDR1 MNHEY and CDR2 SMNVEV (reference sequence). V shed 2 bases, J shed 3 bases, and the junction held 4 bases outside the gene matches. This CDR3 spans 14 amino acids. For the CDR3, the DNA is TGTGCCAGCAGTTTACGGACAGGCCACTACGAGCAGTACTTC. Its protein product is CASSLRTGHYEQYF.

This clonotype was observed at least ten times. V is TRBV7-7 and J is TRBJ2-2; unclear D gene. V gave up 1 base and J gave up 1 base, with 4 bases separating them. The length of the CDR3 is 14 residues. Germline V lookup: CDR1 SSHAT, CDR2 FNYEAQ (reference sequence). The CDR3 is CASSLVLNTGELFF. For the CDR3, the DNA is TGTGCCAGCAGCTTAGTCTTGAACACCGGGGAGCTGTTTTTT. The full variable domain, in which reference TRBV7-7 and TRBJ2-2 provide the parts outside the CDR3, is GAGVSQSPRYKVTKRGQDVTLRCDPISSHATLYWYQQALGQGPEFLTYFNYEAQPDKSGLPSDRFSAERPEGSISTLTIQRTEQRDSAMYRCASSLVLNTGELFFGEGSRLTVL.

The table lists this clonotype with many counts. CDR3 sequence: CASSGADQPQHF. The CDR3 DNA reads as TGTGCCAGCAGCGGAGCGGATCAGCCCCAGCATTTT. The chain uses TRBV7-6 and TRBJ1-5; D call uncertain. The CDR3 extends over 12 amino acids. Per the germline V gene, CDR1 is SGHVS and CDR2 is FNYEAQ. V was shortened by 5 bases and J by 5 bases, with 7 bases between the two germline ends.

The sample holds many counts of this clonotype. This chain uses TRBV20-1 with TRBJ2-2; no firm D call. Germline V gives CDR1 DFQATT, CDR2 SNEGSKA (reference sequence). The CDR3 loop spans 11 amino acids. The V gene lost 5 bases and the J gene lost 2 bases, with 3 bases spanning the gap. The CDR3 DNA follows: TGCAGTGCTGGCAACACCGGGGAGCTGTTTTTT. It codes for CSAGNTGELFF.

This clonotype was counted many times. V and J are TRBV7-2 and TRBJ2-1; TRBD2 aligns across 8 bases. Per the germline V gene, CDR1 is SGHTA and CDR2 is FQGNSA. V dropped 0 bases and J dropped 8; count of bases not matched to a gene: 6. This CDR3 is 15 amino acids long. Here the CDR3 reads CASSLAAGEGYEQFF. The CDR3 region has the DNA TGTGCCAGCAGCTTAGCAGCGGGAGAGGGCTATGAGCAGTTCTTC. The variable domain in full, completed from reference TRBV7-2 and TRBJ2-1, reads GAGVSQSPSNKVTEKGKDVELRCDPISGHTALYWYRQSLGQGLEFLIYFQGNSAPDKSGLPSDRFSAERTGGSVSTLTIQRTQQEDSAVYLCASSLAAGEGYEQFFGPGTRLTVL.

In this sample, this clonotype turned up many times. The rearrangement joins TRBV14 to TRBJ2-7; TRBD2 might be the D (5 bases). Per germline, CDR1 SGHDN and CDR2 FVKESK. This CDR3 has 19 amino acids. With 3 bases removed from V and 3 bases from J, the gap between germline ends came to 27 bases. This chain's CDR3 is CASSQTPGERRRTFYEQYF. In nucleotides, the CDR3 is TGTGCCAGCAGCCAGACTCCCGGGGAGAGGCGGCGCACCTTCTACGAGCAGTACTTC.

The genes are TRBV12-3 or TRBV12-4 and TRBJ1-2; D remains unclear. This CDR3 has 13 amino acids. The germline V and J ends were trimmed by 0 bases and 0 bases, with 2 bases remaining between them. The CDR3 bases are TGTGCCAGCAGTTTAGCAGCTAACTATGGCTACACCTTC. Translating gives CASSLAANYGYTF.

This chain joins TRBV20-1 and TRBJ2-7; no firm D call. The CDR3 covers 15 residues. V lost 0 bases, J lost 5 bases, and 17 bases lay in between. Germline assignment: CDR1 DFQATT and CDR2 SNEGSKA (reference sequence). CDR3 in amino acids: CSARDRRAKIDEQYF. CDR3 in DNA: TGCAGTGCTAGAGATCGAAGAGCTAAGATAGACGAGCAGTACTTC.

This sequence joins TRBV30 and TRBJ1-1, with 7 bases fitting TRBD1. V lost 1 base, J lost 1 base, and 0 bases stayed unmatched. The CDR3 sequence is 13 residues long. CDR1 and CDR2 (germline): GTSNPN, SVGIG (reference sequence). CDR3 sequence reads: CAWSGQGNTEAFF. DNA for the CDR3: TGTGCCTGGAGTGGACAGGGGAACACTGAAGCTTTCTTT.

In its sample, this clonotype was seen many times. CDR3 loop: CASSQAGQGLSGNTIYF. CDR3 bases: TGTGCCAGCAGCCAGGCAGGGCAGGGCCTCTCTGGAAACACCATATATTTT. V gene TRBV11-2 combines with J gene TRBJ1-3; TRBD1 might be the D (5 bases). Germline loops: CDR1 SGHAT, CDR2 FQNNGV. The CDR3 has 17 amino acids. The V end was cut by 5 bases, the J end by 0 bases, with 17 bases between.

This clonotype showed up just a few times. The CDR3 sequence is CGSDRGGQPQHF. The CDR3 nucleotides read TGTGGATCGGACAGGGGTGGGCAGCCCCAGCATTTT. The chain carries TRBV2 and TRBJ1-5; TRBD1 matches 9 bases. The CDR3 covers 12 residues. CDR1 SNHLY and CDR2 FYNNEI come from the germline V gene.

This clonotype was detected many times. The chain is built from TRBV6-5 and TRBJ2-1; D gene uncertain. Trimming shortened V by 6 bases and J by 0 bases, and 12 bases separated the two germline ends. CDR1 and CDR2 (germline): MNHEY, SVGAGI. The CDR3 length is 15 residues. The CDR3 region has the DNA TGTGCCAGCAGAGTGGACCGTTACTCCTACAATGAGCAGTTCTTC. The encoded protein is CASRVDRYSYNEQFF.